Listed below are T cell receptor beta chains from one sample, sequenced in a study of blood T cell repertoires in COVID-19. Produced via immunoSEQ multiplex PCR; TCRdb's table is partial and in-frame only. The table shows about 480,000 clones, with 70% to 90% occurring only once. Sequenced sample: PBMCs or T cells enriched from blood (not recorded which). These receptors were obtained from a woman aged 55-69 years who had recovered from COVID-19. Both conserved end residues are part of each CDR3. The order of the fields is CDR3 DNA, CDR3 protein, V gene, D gene, J gene, clone size. The D gene is left open where the match is weak. Rows give clone size only sometimes, using once, few, many, or a class for an expanded clone.

CDR3 DNA: TGTGCCAGCAGCGTCGCAACATTCTCCGGGACTAGGCTGTTCGGGGAGCTGTTTTTT; CDR3 protein: CASSVATFSGTRLFGELFF; V gene: TRBV9; D gene: TRBD2; J gene: TRBJ2-2; clone size: NA
CDR3 DNA: TGTGCCATCAGTGAGACGGCAGATACGCAGTATTTT; CDR3 protein: CAISETADTQYF; V gene: TRBV10-3; D gene: NA; J gene: TRBJ2-3; clone size: few
CDR3 DNA: TGTGCCAGCAGCATCGGGACTAGCTCCTACGAGCAGTACTTC; CDR3 protein: CASSIGTSSYEQYF; V gene: TRBV9; D gene: TRBD2; J gene: TRBJ2-7; clone size: NA
CDR3 DNA: TGCGCCAGCGGCCCCGGACCCGGGAGGAACACCGGGGAGCTGTTTTTT; CDR3 protein: CASGPGPGRNTGELFF; V gene: TRBV5-1; D gene: NA; J gene: TRBJ2-2; clone size: NA
CDR3 DNA: TGTGCCAGCAGTCCGGACAGGGGAGGCTCTGGGGCCAACGTCCTGACTTTC; CDR3 protein: CASSPDRGGSGANVLTF; V gene: TRBV27; D gene: TRBD1; J gene: TRBJ2-6; clone size: NA
CDR3 DNA: TGTGCCAGCAGCGTTTCAGGGGGATGGAACACTGAAGCTTTCTTT; CDR3 protein: CASSVSGGWNTEAFF; V gene: TRBV6-5; D gene: TRBD1; J gene: TRBJ1-1; clone size: NA
CDR3 DNA: TGTGCCATCAGTGAGGGACAGGGGGGCCGTGGCTACACCTTC; CDR3 protein: CAISEGQGGRGYTF; V gene: TRBV10-3; D gene: TRBD1; J gene: TRBJ1-2; clone size: NA
CDR3 DNA: TGTGCCATGGGGGACAGCTATGGCTACACCTTC; CDR3 protein: CAMGDSYGYTF; V gene: TRBV10-3; D gene: TRBD1; J gene: TRBJ1-2; clone size: NA
CDR3 DNA: TGTGCCAGCAGCCAACGGGGAGAAGCTAACTATGGCTACACCTTC; CDR3 protein: CASSQRGEANYGYTF; V gene: TRBV3-1/TRBV3-2; D gene: NA; J gene: TRBJ1-2; clone size: NA
CDR3 DNA: TGTGCCACCTCTAGGGAGGTCAATCAGCCCCAGCATTTT; CDR3 protein: CATSREVNQPQHF; V gene: TRBV6-6; D gene: NA; J gene: TRBJ1-5; clone size: NA
CDR3 DNA: TGTGCCACCAGTGACCCCCGAGTCCCGGGCACAGATACGCAGTATTTT; CDR3 protein: CATSDPRVPGTDTQYF; V gene: TRBV24-1; D gene: NA; J gene: TRBJ2-3; clone size: once
CDR3 DNA: TGCGCCAGCAGCCAGGCAAGGACAGGGCTCAATTCACCCCTCCACTTT; CDR3 protein: CASSQARTGLNSPLHF; V gene: TRBV4-1; D gene: TRBD1; J gene: TRBJ1-6; clone size: NA
CDR3 DNA: TGTGCCAGCAGCCCTCGCAGGGGTGTCGGCAATCAGCCCCAGCATTTT; CDR3 protein: CASSPRRGVGNQPQHF; V gene: TRBV5-8; D gene: NA; J gene: TRBJ1-5; clone size: once
CDR3 DNA: TGTGCCATCAGTGAGACCGCCTCGATAACAAAACATACGCAGTATTTT; CDR3 protein: CAISETASITKHTQYF; V gene: TRBV10-3; D gene: NA; J gene: TRBJ2-3; clone size: NA
CDR3 DNA: TGTGCCAGCAGTCCTACAGCCTCAACTAATGAAAAACTGTTTTTT; CDR3 protein: CASSPTASTNEKLFF; V gene: TRBV28; D gene: NA; J gene: TRBJ1-4; clone size: NA
CDR3 DNA: TGTGCCAGCAGAGGAGGGGGCGCCCGTTTAGAAGGCTACACCTTC; CDR3 protein: CASRGGGARLEGYTF; V gene: TRBV6-5; D gene: TRBD1; J gene: TRBJ1-2; clone size: NA
CDR3 DNA: TGTGCCAGCAGCTTACAGGGAATGGGCGTCGGCTACACCTTC; CDR3 protein: CASSLQGMGVGYTF; V gene: TRBV11-3; D gene: NA; J gene: TRBJ1-2; clone size: NA
CDR3 DNA: TGTGCCAGCTCCTTTTACAGGTCCAATGAGCAGTTCTTC; CDR3 protein: CASSFYRSNEQFF; V gene: TRBV12-3/TRBV12-4; D gene: NA; J gene: TRBJ2-1; clone size: NA
CDR3 DNA: TGTGCCAGTAGTCGGGACACGCACTACGAGCAGTACTTC; CDR3 protein: CASSRDTHYEQYF; V gene: TRBV19; D gene: NA; J gene: TRBJ2-7; clone size: NA
CDR3 DNA: TGTGCCAGCAGCTTAGGACCGGGATCTGAAGCTTTCTTT; CDR3 protein: CASSLGPGSEAFF; V gene: TRBV11-2; D gene: NA; J gene: TRBJ1-1; clone size: NA
CDR3 DNA: TGTGCCATCGGGGCCCTTCGGGAGCTGTTTTTT; CDR3 protein: CAIGALRELFF; V gene: TRBV10-3; D gene: NA; J gene: TRBJ2-2; clone size: NA
CDR3 DNA: TGTGCCAGCGACGTGACCCGGGTTGGGGAAAAACTGTTTTTT; CDR3 protein: CASDVTRVGEKLFF; V gene: TRBV2; D gene: NA; J gene: TRBJ1-4; clone size: NA
CDR3 DNA: TGTGCCAGCAGCCAAGATGTACTCTCCTACGAGCAGTACTTC; CDR3 protein: CASSQDVLSYEQYF; V gene: TRBV3-1/TRBV3-2; D gene: NA; J gene: TRBJ2-7; clone size: NA
CDR3 DNA: TGTGCCAGCAGCCCACCGACAGGGCTCGGGGAGCTGTTTTTT; CDR3 protein: CASSPPTGLGELFF; V gene: TRBV27; D gene: TRBD1; J gene: TRBJ2-2; clone size: NA
CDR3 DNA: TGTGCCATCAGGAGGGGGACTAATGAAAAACTGTTTTTT; CDR3 protein: CAIRRGTNEKLFF; V gene: TRBV10-3; D gene: NA; J gene: TRBJ1-4; clone size: NA
CDR3 DNA: TGTGCCAGCAGCGTAGGCTCCCAGGTCCTCTATGGCTACACCTTC; CDR3 protein: CASSVGSQVLYGYTF; V gene: TRBV9; D gene: NA; J gene: TRBJ1-2; clone size: NA
CDR3 DNA: TGTGCCAGCAGCTTGATTCCAGGGGCCGGGGAGACCCAGTACTTC; CDR3 protein: CASSLIPGAGETQYF; V gene: TRBV5-6; D gene: NA; J gene: TRBJ2-5; clone size: NA
CDR3 DNA: TGCGCCAGCAGTCCCGGGACAGGGACTTTAAGCTACACCTTC; CDR3 protein: CASSPGTGTLSYTF; V gene: TRBV5-1; D gene: TRBD1; J gene: TRBJ1-2; clone size: NA
CDR3 DNA: TGTGCCAGCAGCGGGCGGGGGCGCGACACCGGGGAGCTGTTTTTT; CDR3 protein: CASSGRGRDTGELFF; V gene: TRBV2; D gene: NA; J gene: TRBJ2-2; clone size: NA
CDR3 DNA: TGCAGTGCTAGTTATTCCCGGTCGTATGAGCAGTTCTTC; CDR3 protein: CSASYSRSYEQFF; V gene: TRBV20-1; D gene: NA; J gene: TRBJ2-1; clone size: NA
CDR3 DNA: TGTGCCACCAGTGGGGCAGGGGGCGGTGATAATGAAAAACTGTTTTTT; CDR3 protein: CATSGAGGGDNEKLFF; V gene: TRBV24-1; D gene: TRBD1; J gene: TRBJ1-4; clone size: NA
CDR3 DNA: TGTGCCATCGCGGCCCGGGGGGAGGGCACTGAAGCTTTCTTT; CDR3 protein: CAIAARGEGTEAFF; V gene: TRBV10-3; D gene: NA; J gene: TRBJ1-1; clone size: NA
CDR3 DNA: TGTGCCAGCAACAGAGGGCAGGCGAATTCACCCCTCCACTTT; CDR3 protein: CASNRGQANSPLHF; V gene: TRBV11-3; D gene: NA; J gene: TRBJ1-6; clone size: NA
CDR3 DNA: TGCAGCGTCGACAGGGGCGACGAGCAGTACTTC; CDR3 protein: CSVDRGDEQYF; V gene: TRBV29-1; D gene: TRBD1; J gene: TRBJ2-7; clone size: NA
CDR3 DNA: TGTGCCAGCTCACCGTACCGGGACAGGGGGCGCCGGAACATTCAGTACTTC; CDR3 protein: CASSPYRDRGRRNIQYF; V gene: TRBV18; D gene: TRBD1; J gene: TRBJ2-4; clone size: NA
CDR3 DNA: TGCGCCAGCAGTGAGCCTGGAGGGAAAGCTTTCTTT; CDR3 protein: CASSEPGGKAFF; V gene: TRBV10-1; D gene: NA; J gene: TRBJ1-1; clone size: NA
CDR3 DNA: TGTGCCAGCAGGGAAAGCGGGGGAGGCACCGGGGAGCTGTTTTTT; CDR3 protein: CASRESGGGTGELFF; V gene: TRBV6-6; D gene: TRBD2; J gene: TRBJ2-2; clone size: once
CDR3 DNA: TGTGCCAGCTCACCAAGCGGATCTGGAAACACCATATATTTT; CDR3 protein: CASSPSGSGNTIYF; V gene: TRBV18; D gene: NA; J gene: TRBJ1-3; clone size: NA
CDR3 DNA: TGTGCCACCAGTGATTTGCCCGTAGCAAGGGGACTTCTAGAGACCCAGTACTTC; CDR3 protein: CATSDLPVARGLLETQYF; V gene: TRBV24-1; D gene: NA; J gene: TRBJ2-5; clone size: NA
CDR3 DNA: TGTGCCAGCAGCTTATGGGGGACAGGAAACACCATATATTTT; CDR3 protein: CASSLWGTGNTIYF; V gene: TRBV11-2; D gene: NA; J gene: TRBJ1-3; clone size: NA
CDR3 DNA: TGTGCCAGCAGTTACCTAAATTTAGGCACAGATACGCAGTATTTT; CDR3 protein: CASSYLNLGTDTQYF; V gene: TRBV6-6; D gene: NA; J gene: TRBJ2-3; clone size: NA
CDR3 DNA: TGTGCCAGTAGTTTCCTAGCGGATCGCACAGATACGCAGTATTTT; CDR3 protein: CASSFLADRTDTQYF; V gene: TRBV19; D gene: TRBD2; J gene: TRBJ2-3; clone size: once
CDR3 DNA: TGCGCCAGCAGCCCTACCGCGGGGGGTCCCTACAATGAGCAGTTCTTC; CDR3 protein: CASSPTAGGPYNEQFF; V gene: TRBV5-1; D gene: TRBD2; J gene: TRBJ2-1; clone size: NA
CDR3 DNA: TGTGCCAGCAGCCCAGGACAGACTCTCGTCTATGGCTACACCTTC; CDR3 protein: CASSPGQTLVYGYTF; V gene: TRBV11-2; D gene: NA; J gene: TRBJ1-2; clone size: NA
CDR3 DNA: TGTGCCAGCAGCTTGGGCGGAGGCGGGGGGCCTTCGACGCAGTATTTT; CDR3 protein: CASSLGGGGGPSTQYF; V gene: TRBV5-4; D gene: TRBD2; J gene: TRBJ2-3; clone size: NA
CDR3 DNA: TGTGCCAGTGGCCCACGGGGTACGCAGTATTTT; CDR3 protein: CASGPRGTQYF; V gene: TRBV19; D gene: NA; J gene: TRBJ2-3; clone size: NA
CDR3 DNA: TGCGCCAGCAGCTTGAGCGGGGGTAGAACAGATACGCAGTATTTT; CDR3 protein: CASSLSGGRTDTQYF; V gene: TRBV5-1; D gene: TRBD2; J gene: TRBJ2-3; clone size: NA
CDR3 DNA: TGTGCCAGCAGTGCGCTCGGGACAGGCCCAACTAATGAAAAACTGTTTTTT; CDR3 protein: CASSALGTGPTNEKLFF; V gene: TRBV6-1; D gene: TRBD1; J gene: TRBJ1-4; clone size: NA
CDR3 DNA: TGTGCCATCAGTGAGACTCGACTCACCGGGGAGCTGTTTTTT; CDR3 protein: CAISETRLTGELFF; V gene: TRBV10-3; D gene: NA; J gene: TRBJ2-2; clone size: NA
CDR3 DNA: TGCGCCAGCAGCTTGGGGGGACAGGGAATCTATGGCTACACCTTC; CDR3 protein: CASSLGGQGIYGYTF; V gene: TRBV5-1; D gene: TRBD1; J gene: TRBJ1-2; clone size: NA
CDR3 DNA: TGCGCCAGCAGCCCCGGGGGGGATGCCTACGAGCAGTACTTC; CDR3 protein: CASSPGGDAYEQYF; V gene: TRBV5-1; D gene: TRBD2; J gene: TRBJ2-7; clone size: NA
CDR3 DNA: TGTGCCAGTACCCTTGTTTACGGGGTCACAAATCAGCCCCAGCATTTT; CDR3 protein: CASTLVYGVTNQPQHF; V gene: TRBV19; D gene: NA; J gene: TRBJ1-5; clone size: NA
CDR3 DNA: TGTGCCAGCAGTGACTCGAACGGGATTGAAACTGAAGCTTTCTTT; CDR3 protein: CASSDSNGIETEAFF; V gene: TRBV6-4; D gene: NA; J gene: TRBJ1-1; clone size: NA
CDR3 DNA: TGCAGTGCTAGTTCTCTGGGGACTCACACCGGCAATGAGCAGTTCTTC; CDR3 protein: CSASSLGTHTGNEQFF; V gene: TRBV20-1; D gene: NA; J gene: TRBJ2-1; clone size: NA
CDR3 DNA: TGCGCCAGCAGCTACGGTTTGAACACTGAAGCTTTCTTT; CDR3 protein: CASSYGLNTEAFF; V gene: TRBV5-1; D gene: NA; J gene: TRBJ1-1; clone size: NA
CDR3 DNA: TGTGCCAGCAGTGTGATACCGGGACAGGGAAGTACCCTCTTC; CDR3 protein: CASSVIPGQGSTLF; V gene: TRBV2; D gene: TRBD1; J gene: TRBJ1-2; clone size: NA
CDR3 DNA: TGTGCCAGCAGCTTAGGGGTAGCACCCAATGAGCAGTTCTTC; CDR3 protein: CASSLGVAPNEQFF; V gene: TRBV7-2; D gene: NA; J gene: TRBJ2-1; clone size: NA
CDR3 DNA: TGTGCCAGCAGCCTATCACAGGGGTCTATTACTTATACGCAGTATTTT; CDR3 protein: CASSLSQGSITYTQYF; V gene: TRBV14; D gene: TRBD1; J gene: TRBJ2-3; clone size: few
CDR3 DNA: TGTGCCAGCAGCTCCGTGGGAGTACGGACTTTACAGCCAGGCATTCAGTACTTC; CDR3 protein: CASSSVGVRTLQPGIQYF; V gene: TRBV11-3; D gene: NA; J gene: TRBJ2-4; clone size: NA
CDR3 DNA: TGTGCCAGCAGTTTCCCAGGGGAAGATGGCTACACCTTC; CDR3 protein: CASSFPGEDGYTF; V gene: TRBV28; D gene: NA; J gene: TRBJ1-2; clone size: NA